This TCR beta chain was found in a study of shared clonotypes between healthy human individuals. Study conclusions and caveats: Larger richness was generally estimated for naive than memory subsets.

The V gene lost 2 bases and the J gene lost 2 bases, with 12 bases spanning the gap. CDR1 and CDR2 from the germline V gene are SQVTM and ANQGSEA. The CDR3 consists of 14 residues. CD8 cells regarded as naive lacked CD45RO, were positively chosen for CCR7, and omitted terminally differentiated effector memory CD45RA+ cells. Of note for this clone: Its antigen is as yet unknown.

Profiled with immunoSEQ multiplex PCR; TCRdb holds only in-frame clones, not every one. Of fewer than 1 million clones in the sample, about 96% were seen once. Input material: naive CD8+ T cells sorted from blood. This TCR derives from a man aged 25 to 40 in good health. This chain links TRBV29-1 with TRBJ2-5; D is ambiguous. The CDR3 loop reads CSVETGLKQETQYF. For the CDR3, the DNA is TGCAGCGTTGAAACCGGGCTAAAACAAGAGACCCAGTACTTC.